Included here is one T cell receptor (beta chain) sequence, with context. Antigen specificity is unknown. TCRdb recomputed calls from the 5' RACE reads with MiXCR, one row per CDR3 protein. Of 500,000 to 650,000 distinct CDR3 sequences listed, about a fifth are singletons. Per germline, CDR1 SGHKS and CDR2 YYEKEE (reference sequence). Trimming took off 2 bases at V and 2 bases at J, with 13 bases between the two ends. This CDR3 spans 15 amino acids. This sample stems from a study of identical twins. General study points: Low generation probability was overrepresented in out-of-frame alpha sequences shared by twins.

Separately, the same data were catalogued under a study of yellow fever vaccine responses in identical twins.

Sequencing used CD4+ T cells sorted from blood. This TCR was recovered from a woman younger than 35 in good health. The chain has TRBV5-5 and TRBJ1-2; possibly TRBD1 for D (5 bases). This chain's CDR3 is CASSLMTAINYGYTF. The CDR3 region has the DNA TGTGCCAGCAGCTTAATGACAGCGATCAACTATGGCTACACCTTC.